The present T cell receptor beta chain was sequenced within a study of CD8+ T cells in alopecia areata. Looking at the study overall: Treated individuals took tofacitinib by mouth, 5 to 10 mg twice daily. Whole-study findings and limits: One nonresponder leaves baseline CD8+ expansion's link to response uncertain.

Stated treatment: oral pan-JAK inhibitor, 5-10 mg twice daily. Cell sorting was applied to PBMCs, and CD4+ and CD8+ T cells were collected. This clone was counted a single time. What it recognizes is unknown. In each case, RNA was isolated and then reverse transcribed into cDNA as the sequencing template. Clones were sequenced by immunoSEQ multiplex PCR, and TCRdb holds only the in-frame ones, with some missing. The sample shows approximately 220,000 clones, roughly two fifths of them seen only once. Germline V CDR1 and CDR2: SGHTA, FQGTGA. Trimming took 1 base from V and 5 from J; bases not matched to a gene: 5. The CDR3 has 16 amino acids.

Sequenced here: CD4+ T cells sorted from blood, sampled between weeks 30 and 35, from a patient treated with tofacitinib. V usage is TRBV7-3 and J usage is TRBJ2-3; 11 nucleotides line up with TRBD2. This receptor was identified in a human donor with alopecia areata. The CDR3 loop is CASSLSSGRAGDTQYF. The CDR3 region has the DNA TGTGCCAGCAGCTTAAGTAGCGGGAGGGCGGGAGATACGCAGTATTTT.